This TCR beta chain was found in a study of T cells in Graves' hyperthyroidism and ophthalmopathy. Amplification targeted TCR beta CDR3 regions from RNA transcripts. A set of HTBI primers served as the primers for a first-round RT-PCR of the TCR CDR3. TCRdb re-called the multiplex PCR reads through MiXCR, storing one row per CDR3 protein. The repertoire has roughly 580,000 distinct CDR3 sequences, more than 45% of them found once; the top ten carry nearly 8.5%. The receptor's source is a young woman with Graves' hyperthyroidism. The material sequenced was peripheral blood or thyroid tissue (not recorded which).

CDR3: CASSFQAGGGKDGYTF. The CDR3 bases are TGTGCCAGCAGTTTTCAAGCGGGTGGAGGGAAGGATGGCTACACCTTC. This chain connects TRBV25-1 to TRBJ1-2; D gene unclear. The CDR3 contains 16 residues. From germline, CDR1 is MGHDK and CDR2 SYGVNS. V shed 5 bases and J shed 6 bases, with 22 bases lying between them.